Below are 32 T cell receptor beta chains sequenced from a single sample in a study of T-cell reconstitution after alpha-beta-depleted transplantation in children. A library of TCRbeta sequences, prepared with unique molecular identifiers, was generated. TCRdb analysed the PCR reads with MiXCR anew, one entry per CDR3 protein. The table includes 670,000 or so distinct CDR3 sequences, around 13% detected once. Here the sequenced sample was PBMCs, taken before TCRalphabeta/CD19-depleted stem cell transplant. The receptors derive from a girl aged 2-10 years with congenital amegakaryocytic thrombocytopenia, due to receive a stem cell transplant.

This chain uses TRBV7-8 with TRBJ2-4; 9 bases are a match to TRBD1. This CDR3 is built from 14 residues. Germline V CDR1 and CDR2: SGHVS, FQNEAQ. The ends lost 4 bases at V and 9 bases at J; junction bases unmatched: 7. In nucleotides, the CDR3 is TGTGCCAGCAGCTATCCAGGGACAGGGAGCATTCAGTACTTC. It codes for CASSYPGTGSIQYF.

Notes on this clonotype: A much larger clone is a single base away; this may be a read error. CDR3 in DNA: TGCAGTGCGATGGGACAGCTCCTTCCGGCGAATGGCTACACCTTC. The encoded protein is CSAMGQLLPANGYTF. The chain recombines TRBV20-1 with TRBJ1-2, with 7 bases that match TRBD1. The CDR3 has 15 amino acids. Germline-derived CDR1 and CDR2 are DFQATT and SNEGSKA (reference sequence). The V segment lost 6 bases and the J segment 6 bases; nucleotides outside the gene matches: 16.

The chain uses TRBV6-1 and TRBJ1-1; maybe TRBD1 (6 bases). Between the trimmed V and J ends, which lost 4 bases and 3 bases, there was a span of 15 bases. This CDR3 has 15 amino acids. Germline V CDR1 and CDR2: MNHNS, SASEGT. The CDR3 here is CASSAEGGSYTEAFF. CDR3 DNA sequence: TGTGCCAGCAGTGCCGAGGGGGGGTCTTACACTGAAGCTTTCTTT.

This chain connects TRBV5-1 to TRBJ1-1, with D possibly TRBD1 on 6 matching bases. Germline CDR1 reads SGHRS; CDR2 reads YFSETQ. V was shortened by 8 bases and J by 1 base, with 12 bases between the two germline ends. The CDR3 contains 13 residues. CDR3 sequence (DNA): TGCGCCAGTAAGGCAGGGGAGAACACTGAAGCTTTCTTT. Protein product: CASKAGENTEAFF.

This clonotype was counted at least ten times. The V gene is TRBV7-6, the J gene TRBJ2-1; the D is unclear. V was cut by 1 base and J by 6 bases, with 16 bases left in between. Germline V lookup: CDR1 SGHVS, CDR2 FNYEAQ. The CDR3 consists of 16 residues. The CDR3 sequence is CASSLVRGSYPNEQFF. CDR3 nucleotide sequence: TGTGCCAGCAGCTTAGTCCGAGGCTCGTATCCCAATGAGCAGTTCTTC.

The sample holds many counts of this clonotype. This chain uses TRBV2 with TRBJ2-3; the D is unclear. Germline V CDR1 and CDR2: SNHLY, FYNNEI. The length of the CDR3 is 16 residues. V gave up 6 bases and J gave up 0 bases, with 16 bases separating them. This CDR3 is CASSDQAEISTDTQYF. The CDR3 bases are TGTGCCAGCAGCGACCAAGCAGAGATTAGCACAGATACGCAGTATTTT.

The CDR3 reads CASSPGLLSQLAGEGGRSYNEQFF. The CDR3 DNA is TGTGCCAGCAGCCCCGGGCTCTTATCCCAACTAGCGGGAGAAGGGGGGCGCTCCTACAATGAGCAGTTCTTC. The genes are TRBV3-1 and TRBJ2-1; TRBD2 matches 11 bases. This CDR3 is built from 24 residues. Trimming cost V 4 bases and J 0 bases; bases outside gene matches: 26. Germline V CDR1 and CDR2: LGHDT, YNNKEL (reference sequence).

This clonotype appeared many times. This chain joins TRBV7-6 and TRBJ2-1; 13 nucleotides line up with TRBD2. CDR1 is SGHVS, CDR2 FNYEAQ, per germline. The CDR3 has 15 residues. Unmatched junction bases numbered 2, after V lost 3 bases and J lost 6 bases. CDR3 sequence: CASSFTSGRANEQFF. The CDR3 DNA sequence: TGTGCCAGCAGCTTTACTAGCGGGAGGGCCAATGAGCAGTTCTTC.

This clonotype was counted many times. The rearrangement links TRBV7-9 to TRBJ2-2; unclear D gene. CDR3 length: 10 amino acids. Germline V gene data show CDR1 as SEHNR and CDR2 as FQNEAQ (reference sequence). V gave up 2 bases and J gave up 12 bases, with 4 bases separating them. Here the CDR3 DNA reads TGTGCCAGCAGCTTAATGAAGCTGTTTTTT. Its translation: CASSLMKLFF.

This clonotype was seen repeatedly, ten times or more. The genes are TRBV10-3 and TRBJ2-2; no definite D call. The CDR3 length is 15 residues. V was pared by 6 bases and J by 0 bases, with 11 bases between. Germline V gene lookup returns CDR1 ENHRY and CDR2 SYGVKD. As DNA, the CDR3 is TGTGCCATCAGCGCGGCAGCAGCGAACACCGGGGAGCTGTTTTTT. This codes for CAISAAAANTGELFF.

This clonotype was recorded many times. DNA for the CDR3: TGTGCCAGCAGCTTAGAGGGGCCGACAGTCACGGGCAGCTCCTACGAGCAGTACTTC. Protein: CASSLEGPTVTGSSYEQYF. The chain uses TRBV11-1 and TRBJ2-7; a weak D match, TRBD1 (5 bases). The germline CDR1 and CDR2 sequences are SGHAT and FQDESV (reference sequence). Trimming took 1 base from V and 0 from J, leaving 22 bases between them. There are 19 residues in the CDR3.

Written as DNA, the CDR3 is TGCAGCGTCCATGTTAGCGAGGTCTCCTACAATGAGCAGTTCTTC. The encoded protein is CSVHVSEVSYNEQFF. The chain carries TRBV29-1 and TRBJ2-1, with a tentative D call TRBD2 (5 bases). The V gene's germline CDR1 is SQVTM and CDR2 ANQGSEA. The CDR3 sequence is 15 residues long. V lost 6 bases to trimming and J lost 0 bases, with 15 bases between them.

This clonotype was recorded at least ten times. The rearrangement joins TRBV7-2 to TRBJ2-3; 10 positions match TRBD2. Germline CDR1 is SGHTA and CDR2 is FQGNSA. This CDR3 spans 16 amino acids. The trim removed 2 bases at V and 3 bases at J, leaving 5 bases unmatched. In DNA form, the CDR3 reads TGTGCCAGCAGCTTAAGGGCTAGCGGGAGAACAGATACGCAGTATTTT. This encodes CASSLRASGRTDTQYF.

This clonotype appeared a few times. The V and J genes are TRBV4-1 and TRBJ2-7, with TRBD1 matching over 8 bases. Germline V gene sequence: CDR1 MGHRA, CDR2 YSYEKL. The length of the CDR3 is 13 residues. V was pared by 2 bases and J by 5 bases, with 2 bases of the junction left unmatched. CDR3 DNA sequence: TGCGCCAGCAGCCAACCGACAGGGGACGAGCAGTACTTC. The encoded protein is CASSQPTGDEQYF.

The genes are TRBV5-1 and TRBJ2-1, with D maybe TRBD2 (5 bases). This CDR3 comprises 17 residues. Germline CDR1 and CDR2: SGHRS and YFSETQ. The V gene lost 1 base and the J gene lost 6 bases, with 20 bases spanning the gap. In DNA, the CDR3 is TGCGCCAGCAGCTTGAGCGGCTATTCAGGACCACCCAATGAGCAGTTCTTC. This sequence encodes CASSLSGYSGPPNEQFF.

This chain links TRBV30 with TRBJ2-1, with TRBD2 matching 7 bases. Trimming removed 1 base from V and 3 bases from J; junction bases left unmatched: 6. This CDR3 region has 15 residues. The germline V gene encodes CDR1 GTSNPN and CDR2 SVGIG (reference sequence). The CDR3 DNA is TGTGCCTGGAGTGCCCGCGGACTAGACTACAATGAGCAGTTCTTC. It yields the protein CAWSARGLDYNEQFF.

This clonotype was observed a handful of times. The chain combines TRBV20-1 with TRBJ2-5, with 8 bases lining up with TRBD1. CDR1 and CDR2 from the germline V gene are DFQATT and SNEGSKA (reference sequence). The CDR3 totals 14 residues. The CDR3 loop is CSPSQHRGQETQYF. The CDR3 nucleotides are TGCAGCCCTAGTCAGCACAGGGGGCAAGAGACCCAGTACTTC.

This clonotype was observed at least ten times. The chain links TRBV10-3 to TRBJ2-1, with TRBD1 identical over 8 bases. The CDR3 is 15 amino acids. Germline lookup yields CDR1 ENHRY and CDR2 SYGVKD. V trimming: 6 bases; J trimming: 3 bases; junction bases outside the gene matches: 7. The CDR3 loop is CAIRTGTGDYNEQFF. The CDR3 nucleotides read TGTGCCATCAGGACCGGGACAGGAGACTACAATGAGCAGTTCTTC.

As to this clonotype: A clone one base away is much larger, so this may be a read error. The V gene is TRBV7-8, the J gene TRBJ2-7; TRBD2 agrees at 9 bases. Trimming at V came to 8 bases and at J to 1 base, leaving 9 bases not matched to a gene. Germline V gene lookup returns CDR1 SGHVS and CDR2 FQNEAQ. The CDR3 covers 15 residues. The CDR3: CASGGRLAESYEQYF. The CDR3, as DNA: TGTGCCAGCGGCGGGCGACTAGCGGAGTCCTACGAGCAGTACTTC.

This clonotype showed up many times. The junction differs from germline at one of its ends, possibly a read error. The V gene is TRBV7-9, the J gene TRBJ2-1; D is ambiguous. Germline V lookup: CDR1 SEHNR, CDR2 FQNEAQ (reference sequence). This CDR3 region has 11 residues. The CDR3 nucleotides are TGCGCCAGCAGCTCAGAGAATGAGCAGTTCTTC. This encodes CASSSENEQFF.

In DNA, the CDR3 is TGTGCCAGCAGCTTGGACCCAGGAATCACTGAAGCTTTCTTT. This gives the protein CASSLDPGITEAFF. The chain recombines TRBV5-5 with TRBJ1-1; no definite D call. This CDR3 is built from 14 residues. Per germline, CDR1 SGHKS and CDR2 YYEKEE (reference sequence). V shed 0 bases and J shed 4 bases, with 10 bases lying between them. The variable domain in full, with the rest retrieved from reference TRBV5-5 and TRBJ1-1, is DAGVTQSPTHLIKTRGQQVTLRCSPISGHKSVSWYQQVLGQGPQFIFQYYEKEERGRGNFPDRFSARQFPNYSSELNVNALLLGDSALYLCASSLDPGITEAFFGQGTRLTVV.

This clonotype was counted at least ten times. The chain joins TRBV24-1 to TRBJ2-1, with 8 positions matching TRBD1. The germline V gene has CDR1 KGHDR and CDR2 SFDVKD. The CDR3 spans 15 residues. With 3 bases clipped from V and 5 bases from J, the junction kept 5 bases outside the gene matches. The CDR3 is CATSDPTGDNNEQFF. CDR3 nucleotide sequence: TGTGCCACCAGTGATCCGACAGGGGACAACAATGAGCAGTTCTTC.

This clonotype was observed many times. V is TRBV7-6 and J is TRBJ2-1; the match to TRBD2 covers 15 bases. J gave up 12 bases and V 6 bases, and 6 bases lay outside the gene matches. Germline CDR1 SGHVS, CDR2 FNYEAQ. CDR3 size: 14 residues. The CDR3 loop is CASSLPGLAGGQFF. The CDR3 nucleotides read TGTGCCAGCAGTCTCCCGGGACTAGCGGGAGGGCAGTTCTTC.

This clonotype was counted many times. V and J are TRBV29-1 and TRBJ2-3; maybe TRBD1 (5 bases). V lost 1 base and J 2 bases, leaving 13 bases between the germline ends. This CDR3 is built from 15 residues. Germline V gene lookup returns CDR1 SQVTM and CDR2 ANQGSEA. CDR3: CSVEGGPGITDTQYF. CDR3 sequence (DNA): TGCAGCGTTGAAGGCGGACCAGGGATCACAGATACGCAGTATTTT.

The rearrangement joins TRBV29-1 to TRBJ2-1, with D uncertain. This CDR3 spans 10 amino acids. Germline V CDR1 and CDR2: SQVTM, ANQGSEA. V lost 7 bases, J lost 5 bases, and 6 bases lay in between. CDR3 DNA: TGCAGCGAAAATAACAATGAGCAGTTCTTC. Amino acids: CSENNNEQFF.

The V gene is TRBV5-1, the J gene TRBJ2-1; tentative D call: TRBD2 (5 bases). Trimming pared 4 bases from V and 6 bases from J, leaving 14 bases between. CDR3 length: 14 amino acids. Looked up from germline, CDR1 is SGHRS and CDR2 is YFSETQ. Here the CDR3 reads CASSPTEAVNEQFF. The CDR3 bases are TGCGCCAGCAGCCCCACGGAAGCGGTCAATGAGCAGTTCTTC. The full variable domain, completed using reference TRBV5-1 and TRBJ2-1, is KAGVTQTPRYLIKTRGQQVTLSCSPISGHRSVSWYQQTPGQGLQFLFEYFSETQRNKGNFPGRFSGRQFSNSRSEMNVSTLELGDSALYLCASSPTEAVNEQFFGPGTRLTVL.

The CDR3 sequence: CASSPNSNEQFF. The CDR3 DNA follows: TGCGCCAGCAGCCCGAACAGCAATGAGCAGTTCTTC. This chain joins TRBV5-1 and TRBJ2-1, with D hard to call. This CDR3 contains 12 residues. V was pared by 4 bases and J by 6 bases, with 8 bases between. The germline V gene has CDR1 SGHRS and CDR2 YFSETQ.

In this sample, this clonotype turned up many times. CDR3 amino acids: CASSSLMNEQFF. CDR3 coding DNA: TGTGCCAGCAGTTCCCTTATGAATGAGCAGTTCTTC. The chain couples TRBV27 to TRBJ2-1; D is ambiguous. CDR1 is MNHEY and CDR2 is SMNVEV in the germline V gene (reference sequence). The CDR3 contains 12 residues. Trimming removed 4 bases from V and 7 bases from J, with 8 bases in between.

This clonotype appeared many times. V gene TRBV12-3 or TRBV12-4 combines with J gene TRBJ1-5; 7 nucleotides align to TRBD1. This CDR3 has 18 residues. Trimming removed 3 bases from V and 5 bases from J; junction bases left unmatched: 16. CDR3 protein: CASSFVGGMWLGYQPQHF. DNA for the CDR3: TGTGCCAGCAGTTTTGTAGGGGGCATGTGGTTGGGTTATCAGCCCCAGCATTTT.

This clonotype has ten or more counts. V gene TRBV12-3 or TRBV12-4 combines with J gene TRBJ2-3; either TRBD1 or TRBD2 may fit D (5 bases each). The CDR3 has 13 residues. Deletions cut 8 bases from V and 2 bases from J, with 11 bases between. The CDR3 spells CASGDAFTDTQYF. CDR3 coding DNA: TGTGCCAGCGGGGACGCCTTCACAGATACGCAGTATTTT.

This clonotype was detected ten times or more. This chain links TRBV15 with TRBJ1-6; D gene uncertain. The CDR3 extends over 15 amino acids. Trimming stripped 2 bases from V and 2 bases from J, with 7 bases between. The germline V gene has CDR1 LNHNV and CDR2 YYDKDF (reference sequence). The CDR3 bases are TGTGCCACCAGCAGAACGATGACCTATAATTCACCCCTCCACTTT. This gives the protein CATSRTMTYNSPLHF.

The chain is built from TRBV7-9 and TRBJ2-6; 10 bases fit TRBD2. Looked up from germline, CDR1 is SEHNR and CDR2 is FQNEAQ (reference sequence). The CDR3 is 16 residues long. The V and J ends lost 3 bases and 3 bases, in that order; junction bases with no gene match: 2. Here the CDR3 reads CASSFLAGDGANVLTF. CDR3 DNA sequence: TGTGCCAGCAGCTTCCTAGCGGGAGATGGGGCCAACGTCCTGACTTTC. The full variable domain, its missing parts supplied by reference TRBV7-9 and TRBJ2-6, is DTGVSQNPRHKITKRGQNVTFRCDPISEHNRLYWYRQTLGQGPEFLTYFQNEAQLEKSRLLSDRFSAERPKGSFSTLEIQRTEQGDSAMYLCASSFLAGDGANVLTFGAGSRLTVL.